The 17 T cell receptor beta chains in this list originate from one sample, sequenced in a study of radiotherapy plus CTLA-4 blockade in lung cancer. Assay: immunoSEQ multiplex PCR; the TCRdb copy retains only in-frame clones and omits some. The sample yields nearly 95,000 clones, around 80% seen once. Sequenced material: peripheral blood, taken from a patient treated with radiotherapy plus ipilimumab. These receptors were taken from a human donor with non-small cell lung cancer that progressed on radiotherapy plus ipilimumab.

The chain links TRBV28 to TRBJ2-7; D gene unclear. CDR1 and CDR2 from the germline V gene are MDHEN and SYDVKM. There are 15 residues in the CDR3. The V gene lost 8 bases and the J gene lost 4 bases, with 21 bases spanning the gap. This chain's CDR3 is CASSLGTREPYEQYV. For the CDR3, the DNA is TGTGCCAGCTCCTTGGGCACAAGGGAACCTTACGAGCAGTACGTC.

This clone was observed a single time. The chain links TRBV18 to TRBJ2-1; D possibly matches TRBD1 or TRBD2 (6 bases each). The V gene lost 0 bases and the J gene lost 5 bases, with 8 bases spanning the gap. Looked up from germline, CDR1 is KGHSH and CDR2 is LQKENI. CDR3 length: 14 residues. CDR3 DNA: TGTGCCAGCTCACCACCAGGGGGGAACAATGAGCAGTTCTTC. It encodes CASSPPGGNNEQFF.

The chain uses TRBV19 and TRBJ2-1, with TRBD1 matching over 9 bases. Germline trimming cut 5 bases from V and 10 bases from J; bases unmatched to any gene: 12. The CDR3 is 15 residues long. Germline-derived CDR1 and CDR2 are LNHDA and SQIVND (reference sequence). CDR3 region: CASSAPGQGTREQFF. CDR3 bases: TGTGCCAGTAGTGCCCCGGGACAGGGAACCAGGGAGCAGTTCTTC.

This chain joins TRBV5-6 and TRBJ2-3; TRBD2 agrees at 9 bases. This CDR3 region has 17 residues. J lost 0 bases, V lost 4 bases, and 9 bases had no gene match. The germline CDR1 and CDR2 sequences are SGHDT and YYEEEE. For the CDR3, the DNA is TGTGCCAGCAGCCCTACTAGCGGGTCGCCTAGCACAGATACGCAGTATTTT. It codes for CASSPTSGSPSTDTQYF.

This clone has a count of ten or more. The chain links TRBV11-2 to TRBJ2-7; the D gene is possibly TRBD2 (6 bases). From germline, CDR1 is SGHAT and CDR2 FQNNGV. The V gene lost 0 bases and the J gene lost 3 bases, with 18 bases spanning the gap. The CDR3 covers 17 residues. The CDR3, as DNA: TGTGCCAGCAGCTTAGAGGGGGGTTTGGGCGGGTACTACGAGCAGTACTTC. The encoded protein is CASSLEGGLGGYYEQYF.

The chain links TRBV28 to TRBJ1-2; D may be TRBD1 (6 bases). The CDR3 is made up of 14 amino acids. With 4 bases removed from V and 7 bases from J, the gap between germline ends came to 16 bases. Germline loops: CDR1 MDHEN, CDR2 SYDVKM. DNA of the CDR3: TGTGCCAGCAGTTCGGAGGGGCACAGGGCTGGCTACACCTTC. It yields the protein CASSSEGHRAGYTF.

The rearrangement uses TRBV10-3 and TRBJ1-2; no firm D call. Trimming cost V 3 bases and J 5 bases, with 10 bases left between them. CDR1 ENHRY and CDR2 SYGVKD come from the germline V gene. This CDR3 comprises 13 residues. The CDR3, as DNA: TGTGCCATCAGTGACGTAGTCATATATGGCTACACCTTC. Amino acids: CAISDVVIYGYTF.

This chain uses TRBV6-1 with TRBJ1-2; 7 positions agree with TRBD1. Unmatched junction bases numbered 6, after V lost 5 bases and J lost 0 bases. CDR1 and CDR2 (germline): MNHNS, SASEGT. The CDR3 sequence is 15 residues long. CDR3 region: CASSPRDSTNYGYTF. The CDR3 coding sequence is TGTGCCAGCAGTCCCCGGGACAGTACTAACTATGGCTACACCTTC.

CDR3 in DNA: TGTGCCAGCAGCTCTAGAACCAATGAAAAACTGTTTTTT. Its protein is CASSSRTNEKLFF. The gene calls are TRBV7-9 and TRBJ1-4; no clear D gene. Germline loops: CDR1 SEHNR, CDR2 FQNEAQ (reference sequence). Trimming took 4 bases from V and 5 from J, leaving 8 bases between them. The CDR3 spans 13 residues.

This clone was counted once. CDR3 residues: CASSLTRTGGYEQYF. CDR3 bases: TGCGCCAGCAGCTTAACCCGGACAGGGGGATACGAGCAGTACTTC. The chain has TRBV5-1 and TRBJ2-7; 10 bases line up with TRBD1. Losses at the gene ends were 2 bases for V and 4 bases for J; bases not matched to a gene: 6. The germline V gene has CDR1 SGHRS and CDR2 YFSETQ. The CDR3 sequence is 15 residues long.

The genes are TRBV28 and TRBJ2-3, with 9 bases identical to TRBD1. With 4 bases clipped from V and 5 bases from J, the junction kept 4 bases outside the gene matches. This CDR3 has 14 amino acids. Germline CDR1 and CDR2: MDHEN and SYDVKM. The CDR3 spells CASSWGTGIDTQYF. DNA for the CDR3: TGTGCCAGCAGTTGGGGGACAGGGATAGATACGCAGTATTTT.

V usage is TRBV19 and J usage is TRBJ1-5; 8 bases line up with TRBD1. CDR3 length: 16 amino acids. After removal of 3 bases from V and 0 bases from J, the junction contained 4 bases not matched to a gene. Germline V gives CDR1 LNHDA, CDR2 SQIVND (reference sequence). CDR3 protein: CASSMGQAGSNQPQHF. In DNA, the CDR3 is TGTGCCAGTAGTATGGGACAGGCGGGTAGCAATCAGCCCCAGCATTTT.

CDR3 nucleotides: TGTGCCAGTAGTACCTCGAGCAGGGGATGGACTGAAGCTTTCTTT. Residues: CASSTSSRGWTEAFF. The V call is TRBV19, the J call TRBJ1-1; a possible D gene is TRBD1 (6 bases). CDR1 is LNHDA and CDR2 is SQIVND in the germline V gene (reference sequence). This CDR3 has 15 amino acids. The V and J ends lost 4 bases and 5 bases respectively, with 17 bases between them.

CDR3 amino acids: CASTGESGEQFF. The DNA for the CDR3 is TGTGCCAGCACAGGGGAAAGCGGTGAGCAGTTCTTC. The genes are TRBV13 and TRBJ2-1, with D tentatively TRBD1 (6 bases). This CDR3 has 12 amino acids. The V gene lost 7 bases and the J gene lost 9 bases, with 13 bases spanning the gap. Germline V gene lookup returns CDR1 PRHDT and CDR2 FYEKMQ (reference sequence).

V and J are TRBV7-9 and TRBJ2-7, with 7 bases fitting TRBD2. Germline values: CDR1 SEHNR, CDR2 FQNEAQ (reference sequence). Trimming cost V 2 bases and J 0 bases; bases outside gene matches: 4. CDR3 size: 15 residues. In DNA, the CDR3 is TGTGCCAGCAGCTTAAGGGCGGGAGCCTCCTACGAGCAGTACTTC. Translating gives CASSLRAGASYEQYF. Complete variable domain (other parts from reference TRBV7-9 and TRBJ2-7): DTGVSQNPRHKITKRGQNVTFRCDPISEHNRLYWYRQTLGQGPEFLTYFQNEAQLEKSRLLSDRFSAERPKGSFSTLEIQRTEQGDSAMYLCASSLRAGASYEQYFGPGTRLTVT.

The rearrangement uses TRBV28 and TRBJ2-7; D may be TRBD1 (6 bases). This CDR3 spans 17 amino acids. Germline V CDR1 and CDR2: MDHEN, SYDVKM. The germline V and J ends were trimmed by 2 bases and 0 bases, with 17 bases remaining between them. This chain's CDR3 is CASSLNPRGIPSYEQYF. CDR3 coding DNA: TGTGCCAGCAGTTTAAACCCAAGGGGGATCCCCTCCTACGAGCAGTACTTC.

Here the CDR3 reads CASSQDSTGVRLFF. Here the CDR3 DNA reads TGTGCCAGCAGCCAAGATTCAACAGGGGTGAGACTGTTTTTT. J is TRBJ1-4 and V is TRBV4-2; TRBD1 matches at 7 bases. This CDR3 comprises 14 residues. Unmatched junction bases numbered 8, after V lost 0 bases and J lost 13 bases. The germline V gene has CDR1 LGHNA and CDR2 YNFKEQ.